This T cell receptor beta chain was found in a study of CD8 T cells in ankylosing spondylitis. This CDR3 spans 12 amino acids. In germline, CDR1 is ENHRY, CDR2 SYGVKD. V was trimmed by 0 bases and J by 5 bases, leaving 3 bases between them. In TCRdb, the 5' RACE reads were re-called with MiXCR into one record per CDR3 protein. The data show some 140,000 distinct CDR3 sequences, roughly 8% seen once. Sample: synovial fluid, either unsorted or a sorted T cell fraction (not recorded which). The chain links TRBV10-3 to TRBJ2-3; D is undetermined. The clonotype was recovered from a male donor with ankylosing spondylitis. CDR3 DNA sequence: TGTGCCATCAGTGAGTCGGGAGATACGCAGTATTTT. Its translation: CAISESGDTQYF.